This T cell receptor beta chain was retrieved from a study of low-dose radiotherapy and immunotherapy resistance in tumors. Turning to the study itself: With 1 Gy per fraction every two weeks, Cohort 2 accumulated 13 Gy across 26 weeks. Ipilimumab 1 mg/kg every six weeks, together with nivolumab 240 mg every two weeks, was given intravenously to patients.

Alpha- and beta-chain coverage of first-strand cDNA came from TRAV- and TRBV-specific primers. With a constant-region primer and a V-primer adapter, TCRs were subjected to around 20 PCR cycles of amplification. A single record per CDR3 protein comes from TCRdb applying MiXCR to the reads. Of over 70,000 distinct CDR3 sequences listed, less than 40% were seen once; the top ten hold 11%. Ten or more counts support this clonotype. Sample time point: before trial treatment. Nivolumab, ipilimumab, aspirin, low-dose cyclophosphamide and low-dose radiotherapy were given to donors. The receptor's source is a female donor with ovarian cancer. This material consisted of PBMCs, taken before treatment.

CDR3 loop: CASSPRSGGRGDEQFF. CDR3 DNA: TGTGCCAGCTCACCACGGAGCGGGGGAAGGGGCGATGAGCAGTTCTTC. This rearrangement joins TRBV18 to TRBJ2-1; 8 bases line up with TRBD2. The CDR3 spans 16 residues. Germline CDR1 is KGHSH and CDR2 is LQKENI. V was pared by 1 base and J by 8 bases, with 10 bases of the junction left unmatched.